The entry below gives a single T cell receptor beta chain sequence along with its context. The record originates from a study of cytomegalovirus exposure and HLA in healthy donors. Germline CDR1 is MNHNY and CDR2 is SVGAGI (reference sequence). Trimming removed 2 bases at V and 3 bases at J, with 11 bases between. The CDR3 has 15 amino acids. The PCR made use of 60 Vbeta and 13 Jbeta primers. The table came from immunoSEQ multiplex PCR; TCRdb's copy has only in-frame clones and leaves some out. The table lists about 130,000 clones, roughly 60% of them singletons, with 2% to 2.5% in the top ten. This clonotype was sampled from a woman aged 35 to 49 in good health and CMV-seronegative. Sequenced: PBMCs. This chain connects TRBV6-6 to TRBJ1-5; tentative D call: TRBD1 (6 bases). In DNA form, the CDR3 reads TGTGCCAGCAGTTACCCGGACAGAACCAATCAGCCCCAGCATTTT. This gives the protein CASSYPDRTNQPQHF.